This T cell receptor beta chain was identified in a study of cytomegalovirus exposure and HLA in healthy donors. Overall study context: Per a later analysis, the 666 first-cohort and 100 to 150 validation repertoires shared one platform.

Whole-study results and caveats: There were a few CMV-associated chains whose specificity for CMV antigens was confirmed in vitro.

After removal of 6 bases from V and 7 bases from J, the junction contained 9 bases not matched to a gene. The length of the CDR3 is 15 residues. The V gene's germline CDR1 is LNHNV and CDR2 YYDKDF (reference sequence). Libraries were prepared by immunoSEQ multiplex PCR; TCRdb keeps only in-frame clonotypes and omits some of them. This table holds approximately 200,000 clones, about 93% found once. Turning to this clone: Antigen unknown.

The receptor comes from a young woman in good health and CMV-seronegative. The genes are TRBV15 and TRBJ2-4; TRBD2 agrees at 10 bases. The sequencing input was PBMCs. This chain's CDR3 is CATRVSSGSWNIQYF. The CDR3 DNA follows: TGTGCCACCAGAGTTTCTAGCGGGAGTTGGAACATTCAGTACTTC.